A selection of T cell receptor beta chains follows, all from one sample in a study of blood T cells in healthy people across ages. From the 5' RACE reads, TCRdb called clonotypes with MiXCR, one entry per CDR3 protein. This repertoire shows around 670,000 distinct CDR3 sequences, 25% to 35% found once; its top ten account for more than 15%. The sample consisted of blood. These receptors were obtained from a woman of 80 years or more in good health. Both conserved end residues are trimmed from each CDR3. Each record gives: J gene, V gene, CDR3 protein.

j_call: TRBJ2-2; v_call: TRBV28; cdr3_aa: ASSLRRSPNTGELF
j_call: TRBJ1-5; v_call: TRBV9; cdr3_aa: ASSVGSDQPQH
j_call: TRBJ2-7; v_call: TRBV6-2/TRBV6-3; cdr3_aa: ASSRLQGVHEQY
j_call: TRBJ2-6; v_call: TRBV5-1; cdr3_aa: ASSLEDTNSGANVLT
j_call: NA; v_call: TRBV20-1; cdr3_aa: SARDQQGNGYEQY
j_call: TRBJ1-1; v_call: TRBV29-1; cdr3_aa: SVGGQSYPEAF
j_call: TRBJ2-3; v_call: TRBV3-1; cdr3_aa: ASSQGLAAVTDTQY
j_call: TRBJ1-1; v_call: TRBV5-1; cdr3_aa: ASGLKGVNTEAF
j_call: TRBJ2-7; v_call: TRBV7-9; cdr3_aa: ASSFQGIPEQY
j_call: TRBJ2-6; v_call: TRBV7-2; cdr3_aa: ASSPQGQGSGANVPT
j_call: TRBJ2-1; v_call: TRBV6-5; cdr3_aa: ASSYLLPGLAGGYNEQF
j_call: TRBJ2-5; v_call: TRBV11-3; cdr3_aa: ASSYGGLAAQETQY
j_call: TRBJ2-7; v_call: TRBV20-1; cdr3_aa: SAPAEDYEQY
j_call: NA; v_call: TRBV5-6; cdr3_aa: ASSRPARYNEQY
j_call: TRBJ2-3; v_call: TRBV9; cdr3_aa: ASSVDSSTDTQY
j_call: TRBJ1-2; v_call: TRBV20-1; cdr3_aa: SASPDSYGYT
j_call: TRBJ2-5; v_call: TRBV21-1; cdr3_aa: ASSRRPGGYQETQY
j_call: TRBJ1-5; v_call: TRBV3-1; cdr3_aa: ASSQTRDGGTYSNQPQH
j_call: TRBJ2-2; v_call: TRBV21-1; cdr3_aa: ASSKVAASNTGELF
j_call: TRBJ1-5; v_call: TRBV12-3/TRBV12-4; cdr3_aa: ASSSTGIGDQPQH
j_call: TRBJ2-2; v_call: TRBV4-3; cdr3_aa: ASSQDWSGGTGELF
j_call: TRBJ2-1; v_call: TRBV9; cdr3_aa: ASSPRLAGYNEQF
j_call: TRBJ1-2; v_call: TRBV6-6; cdr3_aa: ASRPPGQGIEGYT
j_call: TRBJ1-2; v_call: TRBV4-1; cdr3_aa: ASSPQANYGYT
j_call: TRBJ2-1; v_call: TRBV20-1; cdr3_aa: SARFSLAGAYEQF
j_call: TRBJ2-7; v_call: TRBV6-1; cdr3_aa: ASREGWGDYEQY
j_call: TRBJ1-2; v_call: TRBV20-1; cdr3_aa: SAGTGGWENYGYT
j_call: TRBJ2-7; v_call: TRBV7-2; cdr3_aa: ASRTEGGSYEQY
j_call: TRBJ2-1; v_call: TRBV20-1; cdr3_aa: SARGWGGAFDEQF
j_call: TRBJ2-5; v_call: TRBV19; cdr3_aa: ASSIDRGLSETQY
j_call: TRBJ2-7; v_call: TRBV20-1; cdr3_aa: SARPLAGFSYNEQY
j_call: TRBJ2-7; v_call: TRBV30; cdr3_aa: AWSPSVYEQY
j_call: TRBJ1-6; v_call: TRBV11-2; cdr3_aa: ASSPSGGSPLH
j_call: TRBJ1-5; v_call: TRBV28; cdr3_aa: ASSSSRTSPNQPQH
j_call: TRBJ2-7; v_call: TRBV20-1; cdr3_aa: SARGQGQISEQY
j_call: TRBJ2-6; v_call: TRBV12-3/TRBV12-4; cdr3_aa: ASRLMGQGRIHVLT
j_call: TRBJ1-2; v_call: TRBV4-2; cdr3_aa: ASSQAATDNYGYT
j_call: TRBJ2-5; v_call: TRBV18; cdr3_aa: ASSPPVARETQY
j_call: TRBJ1-1; v_call: TRBV21-1; cdr3_aa: ASQTLNTEAF
j_call: TRBJ2-5; v_call: TRBV10-3; cdr3_aa: AISGLAGVQETQY
j_call: TRBJ2-7; v_call: TRBV20-1; cdr3_aa: SAPTRTSGSRYEQY
j_call: TRBJ2-5; v_call: TRBV3-1; cdr3_aa: ASSHAGGLETQY
j_call: NA; v_call: TRBV7-3; cdr3_aa: ASSPYSGGRETQY
j_call: TRBJ2-7; v_call: TRBV20-1; cdr3_aa: SAKNRDRGSYEQY
j_call: TRBJ2-5; v_call: TRBV5-1; cdr3_aa: ASSLVLAQGETQY
j_call: TRBJ2-1; v_call: TRBV5-1; cdr3_aa: ASSLSLEGNEQF
j_call: NA; v_call: TRBV6-5; cdr3_aa: ASSYPLGEQY
j_call: TRBJ1-1; v_call: TRBV7-9; cdr3_aa: ASSLARAYEAF
j_call: TRBJ1-6; v_call: TRBV25-1; cdr3_aa: ASSDTYNSPLH